Here is one T cell receptor beta chain with its context. There is no known antigen for this receptor. Per-nucleotide qualities are absent, and no much larger clonotype sits a single base away. The data are from a study of PD-1 blockade in classical Hodgkin lymphoma (TCRdb year 2020). About the investigation overall: Nivolumab dosing was 3 mg/kg intravenously every 2 weeks, continuing until either disease progression or unacceptable toxicity. The study used CyTOF and TCR beta sequencing to define a peripheral blood immune signature of response to PD-1 blockade in classical Hodgkin lymphoma.

Here is what the overall study found, with its caveats: Lower diversity was seen in patients whose nivolumab began less than 1 year after ASCT, and these patients were left out of later analyses so that immune reconstitution would not confound the results. Newly diagnosed patients were reported to have lower baseline TCR diversity than healthy donors, and relapsed/refractory patients were reported to have lower baseline TCR diversity still. The study was limited to a single clinical trial cohort, and causes of repertoire differences, possibly disease activity or prior therapy, remained undefined. A significant rise by C4D1 was seen in CD4+ but not CD8+ TCR diversity (p=0.0027 vs p=0.16), with the rise being most apparent in complete responders (p=0.02). Trial patients with a complete response had baseline diversity similar to that of newly diagnosed patients, while partial responders and progressors had significantly lower diversity.

The Qiagen DNeasy kit was used to extract genomic DNA both from unsorted PBMCs and from the negatively selected CD4+ and CD8+ fractions. Amplification of TCR beta CDR3 regions was done by immunoSEQ multiplex PCR with primers that anneal to V and J segments. A synthetic immune receptor repertoire was used to minimize amplification bias, and remaining bias was computationally removed after sequencing. Processing in the source paper ran as follows. Repertoire diversity was quantified as the Shannon entropy index using custom Python scripts. Unsorted, CD4+ and CD8+ repertoires were analyzed separately, except for combined analyses in which CD4+ and CD8+ sequences were merged in silico. A clone counted as expanded when the clone's frequency after treatment rose at least 2-fold relative to C1D1, and clones undetected at baseline were given a pseudocount of 0.5. Clones with 0 or 1 copy at C1D1 were defined as singleton clones, while clones with 2 or more copies were defined as non-singleton clones. Clones expanded in unsorted samples were labelled as CD4+, CD8+ or unknown by matching protein sequences in sorted samples from the same patient. Wilcoxon tests were applied to paired samples to test diversity changes from C1D1 to C4D1. This immuneACCESS table, as held by TCRdb, lists in-frame sequences with V and J called but not all clones. Of the missing ones, under half trace to an unresolved V gene in checked studies; the others have no known cause. V and J calls and clone size come straight from that table; D and trimming were deduced from the DNA. This sample has 80,000 to 95,000 clones in its table, and around 80% of those were observed once. Of the sample, about a sixth is held by the ten largest clones.

According to the study, the label for this sample's time point signals: cycle 4 day 1 (C4D1), after six to seven weeks of nivolumab. Relapse after autologous stem cell transplantation had occurred in all trial patients, and cohorts A, B and C were distinguished by prior brentuximab vedotin exposure. The trial cohort comprised about 60 patients with relapsed/refractory classical Hodgkin lymphoma whose best overall responses were complete response, partial response or progressive disease. Trial patients were treated with single-agent nivolumab in the multi-cohort phase II CheckMate 205 trial. An independent review committee assessed best overall response using the 2007 International Working Group response criteria. Trial PBMCs were obtained immediately prior to nivolumab initiation (C1D1) and on therapy at cycle 2 day 1 and cycle 4 day 1. Peripheral blood was collected in 8 mL Vacutainer Cell Preparation Tubes, from which PBMCs were isolated by centrifugation and then cryopreserved.

From the germline V gene, CDR1 is KGHSH and CDR2 is LQKENI. The CDR3, cysteine through phenylalanine, is 15 amino acids long. Only the CDR3 region is kept as DNA, spanning 45 bases read in frame from base 1. V sheds 5 bases and J sheds 3 bases, leaving 13 bases between their ends. This receptor was obtained from a human donor with classical Hodgkin lymphoma. This sample comprised peripheral blood mononuclear cells (PBMCs), obtained before the fourth cycle of nivolumab. In this chain, TRBV18 is recombined with TRBJ2-2; perhaps TRBD1 is the D gene, with 5 bases matching. The DNA reads TGTGCCAGCTCATATCTAGGGGTCGACACCGGGGAGCTGTTTTTT. This translates into CASSYLGVDTGELFF.